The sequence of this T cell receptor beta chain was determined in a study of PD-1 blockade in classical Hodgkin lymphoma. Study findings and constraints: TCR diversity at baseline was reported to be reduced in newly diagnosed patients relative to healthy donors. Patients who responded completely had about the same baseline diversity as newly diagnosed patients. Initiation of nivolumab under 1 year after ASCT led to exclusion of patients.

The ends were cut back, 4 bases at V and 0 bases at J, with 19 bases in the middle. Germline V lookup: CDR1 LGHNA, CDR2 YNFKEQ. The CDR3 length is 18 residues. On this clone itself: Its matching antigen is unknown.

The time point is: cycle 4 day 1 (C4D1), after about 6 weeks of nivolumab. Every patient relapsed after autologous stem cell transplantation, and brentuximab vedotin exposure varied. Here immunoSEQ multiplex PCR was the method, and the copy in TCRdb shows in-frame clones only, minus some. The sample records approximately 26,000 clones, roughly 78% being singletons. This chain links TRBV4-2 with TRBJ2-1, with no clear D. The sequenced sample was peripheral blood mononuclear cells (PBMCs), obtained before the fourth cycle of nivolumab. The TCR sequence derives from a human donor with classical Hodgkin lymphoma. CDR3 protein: CASSPINPTESSYNEQFF. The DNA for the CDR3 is TGTGCCAGCAGCCCCATAAACCCCACCGAAAGCTCCTACAATGAGCAGTTCTTC.